A selection of T cell receptor beta chains follows, all from one sample in a study of blood T cell repertoires in COVID-19. The data were produced by immunoSEQ multiplex PCR, yet TCRdb's version contains in-frame clones alone and is incomplete. The table lists about 130,000 clones, about 89% of them singletons. Sequencing was done on a sample of peripheral blood. All receptors derive from a man aged 55-75 years with COVID-19, enrolled during active disease. Each CDR3 is given with its conserved first and last residue. The order of the fields is clone size, J gene, V gene, D gene, CDR3 protein, CDR3 DNA. A D gene is named only where the DNA matches it firmly. Rows may omit the clone size; those that give it use once, few, many or a size class.

clone_size: few
j_call: TRBJ1-5
v_call: TRBV19
d_call: -
cdr3_aa: CASSIGGNQPQHF
cdr3_nt: TGTGCCAGTAGTATTGGCGGAAATCAGCCCCAGCATTTT

clone_size: once
j_call: TRBJ1-5
v_call: TRBV6-2/TRBV6-3
d_call: -
cdr3_aa: CASSYWSGDQPQHF
cdr3_nt: TGTGCCAGCAGTTACTGGTCGGGGGATCAGCCCCAGCATTTT

clone_size: -
j_call: TRBJ2-2
v_call: TRBV10-3
d_call: -
cdr3_aa: CAISDSGANTGELFF
cdr3_nt: TGTGCCATCAGTGATTCGGGGGCGAACACCGGGGAGCTGTTTTTT

clone_size: -
j_call: TRBJ1-4
v_call: TRBV5-1
d_call: -
cdr3_aa: CASSHFSGTQGEKLFF
cdr3_nt: TGCGCCAGCAGCCACTTTTCTGGGACACAAGGTGAAAAACTGTTTTTT

clone_size: -
j_call: TRBJ1-4
v_call: TRBV18
d_call: -
cdr3_aa: CASSPREVREKLFF
cdr3_nt: TGTGCCAGCTCACCCAGGGAGGTTCGGGAAAAACTGTTTTTT

clone_size: -
j_call: TRBJ1-1
v_call: TRBV20-1
d_call: -
cdr3_aa: CSAREPGEAFF
cdr3_nt: TGCAGTGCTAGAGAACCAGGTGAAGCTTTCTTT

clone_size: -
j_call: TRBJ1-3
v_call: TRBV30
d_call: -
cdr3_aa: CAWSVGGSGNTIYF
cdr3_nt: TGTGCCTGGAGTGTCGGGGGCTCTGGAAACACCATATATTTT

clone_size: -
j_call: TRBJ2-4
v_call: TRBV5-4
d_call: -
cdr3_aa: CASSLLTGTKNIQYF
cdr3_nt: TGTGCCAGCAGCTTGCTTACAGGGACCAAAAACATTCAGTACTTC

clone_size: -
j_call: TRBJ1-5
v_call: TRBV3-1/TRBV3-2
d_call: -
cdr3_aa: CASSQAPEQPQHF
cdr3_nt: TGTGCCAGCAGCCAGGCCCCGGAGCAGCCCCAGCATTTT

clone_size: -
j_call: TRBJ1-1
v_call: TRBV19
d_call: -
cdr3_aa: CASSIGGGYTEAFF
cdr3_nt: TGTGCCAGTAGTATAGGGGGGGGGTACACTGAAGCTTTCTTT

clone_size: -
j_call: TRBJ2-1
v_call: TRBV19
d_call: -
cdr3_aa: CASSINGWASGAHEQFF
cdr3_nt: TGTGCCAGTAGTATTAATGGCTGGGCTTCAGGGGCCCATGAGCAGTTCTTC

clone_size: -
j_call: TRBJ2-5
v_call: TRBV7-9
d_call: TRBD2
cdr3_aa: CASRPTGLAERTQYF
cdr3_nt: TGTGCCAGCAGGCCGACGGGACTAGCAGAGCGGACCCAGTACTTC

clone_size: -
j_call: TRBJ2-7
v_call: TRBV4-3
d_call: -
cdr3_aa: CASSQAEQGGNEQYF
cdr3_nt: TGCGCCAGCAGCCAAGCCGAACAGGGTGGCAACGAGCAGTACTTC

clone_size: -
j_call: TRBJ1-3
v_call: TRBV29-1
d_call: TRBD1
cdr3_aa: CSAYRDSSGNTIYF
cdr3_nt: TGCAGCGCTTACAGGGACAGCTCTGGAAACACCATATATTTT

clone_size: -
j_call: TRBJ1-1
v_call: TRBV7-2
d_call: TRBD1
cdr3_aa: CASSLWTGGNTEAFF
cdr3_nt: TGTGCCAGCAGCTTATGGACAGGGGGCAACACTGAAGCTTTCTTT

clone_size: -
j_call: TRBJ1-3
v_call: TRBV9
d_call: -
cdr3_aa: CASSLTPGADSGNTIYF
cdr3_nt: TGTGCCAGCAGCCTCACGCCTGGGGCTGACTCTGGAAACACCATATATTTT

clone_size: few
j_call: TRBJ2-2
v_call: TRBV7-2
d_call: TRBD2
cdr3_aa: CASSVLADTGELFF
cdr3_nt: TGTGCCAGCAGCGTACTAGCGGACACCGGGGAGCTGTTTTTT

clone_size: -
j_call: TRBJ1-2
v_call: TRBV2
d_call: -
cdr3_aa: CASEEGRAGGYTF
cdr3_nt: TGTGCCAGCGAGGAGGGGAGGGCAGGGGGCTACACCTTC

clone_size: -
j_call: TRBJ1-6
v_call: TRBV6-1
d_call: -
cdr3_aa: CASSEGAGTNSPLHF
cdr3_nt: TGTGCCAGCAGTGAAGGGGCAGGCACTAATTCACCCCTCCACTTT

clone_size: -
j_call: TRBJ2-7
v_call: TRBV19
d_call: -
cdr3_aa: CATKRSPRGSYEQYF
cdr3_nt: TGTGCCACCAAACGATCCCCTAGGGGTTCCTACGAGCAGTACTTC

clone_size: -
j_call: TRBJ2-3
v_call: TRBV19
d_call: TRBD2
cdr3_aa: CASSTRLAGARDTQYF
cdr3_nt: TGTGCCAGTAGTACCCGACTAGCGGGGGCACGGGATACGCAGTATTTT

clone_size: -
j_call: TRBJ1-2
v_call: TRBV12-3/TRBV12-4
d_call: -
cdr3_aa: CASSLLPGEGAF
cdr3_nt: TGTGCCAGCAGTTTACTTCCGGGGGAAGGGGCCTTC

clone_size: -
j_call: TRBJ1-1
v_call: TRBV7-2
d_call: TRBD1
cdr3_aa: CASSARQGANTEAFF
cdr3_nt: TGTGCCAGCAGCGCCCGCCAGGGGGCGAACACTGAAGCTTTCTTT

clone_size: -
j_call: TRBJ1-4
v_call: TRBV19
d_call: -
cdr3_aa: CASSIQAGREKLFF
cdr3_nt: TGTGCCAGTAGTATACAGGCGGGGCGCGAAAAACTGTTTTTT